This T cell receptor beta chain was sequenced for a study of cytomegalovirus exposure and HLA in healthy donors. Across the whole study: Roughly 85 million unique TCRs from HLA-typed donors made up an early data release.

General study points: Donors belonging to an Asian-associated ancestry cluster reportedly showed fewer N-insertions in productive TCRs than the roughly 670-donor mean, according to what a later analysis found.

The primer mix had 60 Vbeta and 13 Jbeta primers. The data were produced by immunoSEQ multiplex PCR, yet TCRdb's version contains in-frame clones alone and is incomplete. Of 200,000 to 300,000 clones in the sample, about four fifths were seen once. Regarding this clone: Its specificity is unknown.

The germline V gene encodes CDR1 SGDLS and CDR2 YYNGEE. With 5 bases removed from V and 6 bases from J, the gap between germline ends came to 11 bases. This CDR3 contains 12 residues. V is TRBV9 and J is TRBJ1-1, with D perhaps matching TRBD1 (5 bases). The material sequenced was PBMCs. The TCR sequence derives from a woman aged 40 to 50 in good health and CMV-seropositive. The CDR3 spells CASSALGAEAFF. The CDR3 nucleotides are TGTGCCAGCAGTGCGTTAGGGGCTGAAGCTTTCTTT.